Shown below are 20 T cell receptor beta chains from a single sample sequenced in a study of T cell changes during pregnancy in multiple sclerosis. The repertoire was sequenced with immunoSEQ multiplex PCR; TCRdb's copy has only in-frame clones and lacks some. In the table there are approximately 44,000 clones, roughly 90% of which are singletons. Sample: CD8+ T cells from peripheral blood mononuclear cells, taken in the third trimester of pregnancy. The receptors derive from a female donor with multiple sclerosis, enrolled in a pregnancy study.

This clone was counted a single time. This chain links TRBV4-3 with TRBJ1-1; D remains ambiguous. This CDR3 comprises 14 residues. The germline V gene encodes CDR1 LGHNA and CDR2 YSLEER. The V end was cut by 0 bases, the J end by 1 base, with 6 bases between. In DNA, the CDR3 is TGCGCCAGCAGCCAAGACCCGGGGAACACTGAAGCTTTCTTT. Encoded protein: CASSQDPGNTEAFF.

Within the sample, this clone is medium-sized. The V call is TRBV12-2, the J call TRBJ2-1; the D segment call TRBD1 is taken from the table without a DNA check. TRBV12-2 is given as a pseudogene. This CDR3 spans 16 amino acids. Here the CDR3 DNA reads TGTGCAAGTCGCTCTAGGGACAGAGGCTCCTACAATGAGCAGTTCTTC. Amino acids: CASRSRDRGSYNEQFF.

This chain uses TRBV9 with TRBJ1-1; D unclear. The CDR3 covers 16 residues. Germline V gene data show CDR1 as SGDLS and CDR2 as YYNGEE. V was shortened by 0 bases and J by 3 bases, with 15 bases between the two germline ends. CDR3: CASSVARVSEHTEAFF. The CDR3 DNA follows: TGTGCCAGCAGCGTAGCACGGGTATCGGAGCACACTGAAGCTTTCTTT.

This rearrangement joins TRBV19 to TRBJ1-4; 9 positions match TRBD1. The CDR3 contains 20 residues. The V gene end was trimmed by 6 bases and the J gene end by 4 bases; junction bases not matched to a gene: 21. The germline V gene has CDR1 LNHDA and CDR2 SQIVND (reference sequence). The CDR3 is CASRRETGTGRFRGNEKLFF. The CDR3 region has the DNA TGTGCCAGTAGGCGGGAAACCGGGACAGGGCGTTTCCGAGGTAATGAAAAACTGTTTTTT.

The chain is built from TRBV28 and TRBJ2-3; maybe TRBD2 (5 bases). The V and J ends lost 5 bases and 0 bases respectively, with 18 bases between them. CDR3 size: 17 residues. From germline, CDR1 is MDHEN and CDR2 SYDVKM. The CDR3: CASSTQREIRSTDTQYF. In DNA, the CDR3 is TGTGCCAGCAGTACTCAAAGGGAGATCCGAAGCACAGATACGCAGTATTTT.

The V gene is TRBV5-6, the J gene TRBJ1-1; TRBD1 matches 8 bases. From germline, CDR1 is SGHDT and CDR2 YYEEEE. V shed 3 bases and J 3 bases; nucleotides not matched to a gene: 4. This CDR3 spans 14 amino acids. CDR3 loop: CASSYGQGYTEAFF. CDR3 bases: TGTGCCAGCAGCTACGGACAGGGTTACACTGAAGCTTTCTTT. Full variable domain (missing parts from reference TRBV5-6 and TRBJ1-1): DAGVTQSPTHLIKTRGQQVTLRCSPKSGHDTVSWYQQALGQGPQFIFQYYEEEERQRGNFPDRFSGHQFPNYSSELNVNALLLGDSALYLCASSYGQGYTEAFFGQGTRLTVV.

This clone was detected only once. The V gene is TRBV11-2, the J gene TRBJ2-1; 10 nucleotides align to TRBD1. The length of the CDR3 is 14 residues. CDR1 SGHAT and CDR2 FQNNGV come from the germline V gene. The junction had 2 bases not matched to a gene; V was cut back by 1 base and J by 8 bases. The CDR3 DNA reads as TGTGCCAGCAGCTTAGGGACAGGGGGTGATGAGCAGTTCTTC. This codes for CASSLGTGGDEQFF.

This sequence joins TRBV6-1 and TRBJ2-1; possible D gene TRBD2, 6 bases. This CDR3 comprises 17 residues. CDR1 is MNHNS and CDR2 is SASEGT in the germline V gene. V shed 3 bases and J shed 0 bases, with 15 bases lying between them. CDR3: CASSDYPSASSYNEQFF. CDR3 sequence (DNA): TGTGCCAGCAGTGACTACCCTAGCGCGAGCTCCTACAATGAGCAGTTCTTC.

The V call is TRBV5-1, the J call TRBJ1-1; 8 bases agree with TRBD1. Germline trimming cut 4 bases from V and 4 bases from J; bases unmatched to any gene: 9. The CDR3 covers 15 residues. Germline lookup yields CDR1 SGHRS and CDR2 YFSETQ. CDR3 bases: TGCGCCAGCAGCCAAGGACAGGGCTTAGGCACTGAAGCTTTCTTT. Amino acid sequence: CASSQGQGLGTEAFF.

The chain recombines TRBV11-2 with TRBJ2-5, with D maybe TRBD1 (5 bases). CDR3 length: 15 residues. Germline CDR1 SGHAT, CDR2 FQNNGV. V was clipped by 2 bases and J by 1 base, with 11 bases between them. The CDR3 sequence is CASSLPGDSQETQYF. CDR3 sequence (DNA): TGTGCCAGCAGCTTACCCGGAGACAGCCAAGAGACCCAGTACTTC.

This chain connects TRBV27 to TRBJ2-1, with D possibly matching TRBD1 (6 bases). This CDR3 region has 13 residues. The germline gives CDR1 MNHEY, CDR2 SMNVEV (reference sequence). The V gene lost 3 bases and the J gene lost 10 bases, with 13 bases spanning the gap. CDR3 coding DNA: TGTGCCAGCAGTTTTGGAACGGGACACGAGCAGTTCTTC. Translating gives CASSFGTGHEQFF.

This clone occurred a few times. The chain links TRBV5-6 to TRBJ1-1; D not certain. The CDR3 has 11 residues. Trimming pared 2 bases from V and 8 bases from J, leaving 7 bases between. Looked up from germline, CDR1 is SGHDT and CDR2 is YYEEEE. CDR3 protein: CASSFGYEAFF. As DNA, the CDR3 is TGTGCCAGCAGCTTCGGGTACGAAGCTTTCTTT.

This rearrangement joins TRBV28 to TRBJ2-5, with D possibly being TRBD1 (6 bases). With 6 bases removed from V and 1 base from J, the gap between germline ends came to 18 bases. Germline CDR1 reads MDHEN; CDR2 reads SYDVKM. CDR3 length equals 16 residues. DNA of the CDR3: TGTGCCAGCAGCGCACCCTTCACAGGGATCCAAGAGACCCAGTACTTC. Encoded protein: CASSAPFTGIQETQYF.

This chain uses TRBV29-1 with TRBJ2-7, with 10 positions matching TRBD2. The CDR3 length is 14 residues. Germline CDR1 and CDR2: SQVTM and ANQGSEA. J was trimmed by 4 bases and V by 4 bases; bases with no gene match: 7. The CDR3 DNA follows: TGCAGCGTTGGGTGGGGACTAGCGAGTTACGAGCAGTACTTC. Translation gives CSVGWGLASYEQYF.

At least ten counts were recorded for this clone. The chain couples TRBV6-4 to TRBJ2-3, with 10 nucleotides matching TRBD1. J was trimmed by 1 base and V by 2 bases; bases with no gene match: 0. Germline CDR1 is MRHNA and CDR2 is SNTAGT. The CDR3 extends over 15 amino acids. The CDR3 sequence: CASSDGTGGTDTQYF. For the CDR3, the DNA is TGTGCCAGCAGTGACGGGACAGGGGGCACAGATACGCAGTATTTT.

About this clone itself: The same CDR3 also results from other DNA sequences found in this sample. The chain is built from TRBV6-5 and TRBJ1-3, with a tentative D call TRBD1 (5 bases). Germline V lookup: CDR1 MNHEY, CDR2 SVGAGI. CDR3 length: 15 residues. Trimming left V 0 bases short and J 3 bases short, with 9 bases between. The CDR3 reads CASSYSGEGGNTIYF. In DNA form, the CDR3 reads TGTGCCAGCAGTTACTCAGGGGAGGGTGGAAACACCATATATTTT.

The chain joins TRBV6-5 to TRBJ2-7; perhaps TRBD2 as D (6 bases). Germline V lookup: CDR1 MNHEY, CDR2 SVGAGI. The ends were cut back, 10 bases at V and 5 bases at J, with 15 bases in the middle. The length of the CDR3 is 12 residues. In DNA, the CDR3 is TGTGCCACCGGGCGGGGAGGCAACGAGCAGTACTTC. As protein: CATGRGGNEQYF.

The chain has TRBV6-5 and TRBJ2-7; the D is unclear. The CDR3 has 12 amino acids. Between the trimmed V and J ends, which lost 4 bases and 2 bases, there was a span of 6 bases. Germline values: CDR1 MNHEY, CDR2 SVGAGI. CDR3 DNA: TGTGCCAGCAGTTCGCAGGCCTACGAGCAGTACTTC. Its protein product is CASSSQAYEQYF.

V usage is TRBV13 and J usage is TRBJ2-1; a weak D match, TRBD1 (5 bases). Germline V gene data show CDR1 as PRHDT and CDR2 as FYEKMQ (reference sequence). V was pared by 4 bases and J by 0 bases, with 10 bases between. This CDR3 contains 15 residues. In nucleotides, the CDR3 is TGTGCCAGCAGCTCACAGGAGAGCTCCTACAATGAGCAGTTCTTC. Translated, it gives CASSSQESSYNEQFF. Combining the CDR3 with reference TRBV13 and TRBJ2-1 gives the whole variable domain AAGVIQSPRHLIKEKRETATLKCYPIPRHDTVYWYQQGPGQDPQFLISFYEKMQSDKGSIPDRFSAQQFSDYHSELNMSSLELGDSALYFCASSSQESSYNEQFFGPGTRLTVL.

The chain recombines TRBV30 with TRBJ2-5; 8 nucleotides line up with TRBD1. Germline CDR1 and CDR2: GTSNPN and SVGIG (reference sequence). The CDR3 extends over 13 amino acids. The junction had 3 bases not matched to a gene; V was cut back by 5 bases and J by 1 base. The CDR3 region has the DNA TGTGCCTGGGAACAGGGGGTCCAAGAGACCCAGTACTTC. Translated, it gives CAWEQGVQETQYF.